This T cell receptor beta chain stems from a study of blood T cell repertoires in COVID-19. TCRdb's table, derived via immunoSEQ multiplex PCR, lists solely in-frame clones and lacks some. The table records about 4,600 clones, about 88% of them present only once. This clonotype was obtained from a woman of 80 years or more with acute or convalescent COVID-19. The sequenced sample was peripheral blood.

As DNA, the CDR3 is TGTGCCAGCAGCCCGGGACTAGCGCAAGAGACCCAGTACTTC. Translation gives CASSPGLAQETQYF. This rearrangement joins TRBV7-9 to TRBJ2-5, with 10 positions matching TRBD2. V was clipped by 5 bases and J by 2 bases; unmatched bases: 2. This CDR3 comprises 14 residues. Per the germline V gene, CDR1 is SEHNR and CDR2 is FQNEAQ (reference sequence).